This T cell receptor beta chain was observed in a study of Tregs in tolerant kidney transplant recipients. Trimming at V came to 8 bases and at J to 5 bases, leaving 9 bases not matched to a gene. Germline V gene sequence: CDR1 LNHDA, CDR2 SQIVND (reference sequence). The CDR3 extends over 15 amino acids. Generated by immunoSEQ multiplex PCR, the TCRdb table keeps only in-frame clones and is missing some. The sample yields about 66,000 clones, roughly 89% seen once. This TCR derives from a human donor who received a combined kidney and bone marrow transplant. J is TRBJ2-2 and V is TRBV19; 9 bases map to TRBD2. The sequenced sample was CD8+ T cells from blood, obtained before the transplant. Written as DNA, the CDR3 is TGTGCCAGTTCCGCGGGGGGGAGGGGAACCGGGGAGCTGTTTTTT. It yields the protein CASSAGGRGTGELFF.